These 22 T cell receptor beta chains were all obtained from the same sample, sequenced in a study of blood T cell repertoires in COVID-19. Sequencing used immunoSEQ multiplex PCR; TCRdb keeps in-frame clones, though not all of them. The sample yields 130,000 or so clones, roughly 80% seen once. Sequences were obtained from PBMCs or T cells enriched from blood (not recorded which). The receptors stem from a man between 50 and 59 years old who had recovered from COVID-19.

The chain links TRBV30 to TRBJ1-5; 10 nucleotides agree with TRBD1. The CDR3 has 17 residues. Losses at the gene ends were 2 bases for V and 5 bases for J; bases not matched to a gene: 12. The V gene's germline CDR1 is GTSNPN and CDR2 SVGIG (reference sequence). DNA for the CDR3: TGTGCCTGGAGTCACACTTGGGGGGACAGGGGAGATCAGCCCCAGCATTTT. Translation gives CAWSHTWGDRGDQPQHF. The full variable domain, rest sourced from reference TRBV30 and TRBJ1-5, is SQTIHQWPATLVQPVGSPLSLECTVEGTSNPNLYWYRQAAGRGLQLLFYSVGIGQISSEVPQNLSASRPQDRQFILSSKKLLLSDSGFYLCAWSHTWGDRGDQPQHFGDGTRLSIL.

The rearrangement links TRBV28 to TRBJ1-6; D gene ambiguous. The CDR3 loop spans 15 amino acids. Trimming pared 3 bases from V and 8 bases from J, leaving 14 bases between. Germline V gives CDR1 MDHEN, CDR2 SYDVKM. The CDR3 DNA reads TGTGCCAGCAGTTTTGTTTCCAGGTTGGATTCACCCCTCCACTTT. Residues: CASSFVSRLDSPLHF.

This clone was observed a few times. V usage is TRBV13 and J usage is TRBJ2-1, with 7 bases matching TRBD2. The CDR3 is 15 residues long. CDR1 is PRHDT and CDR2 is FYEKMQ in the germline V gene (reference sequence). Trimming cost V 5 bases and J 6 bases; bases outside gene matches: 10. CDR3 in DNA: TGTGCCAGCAGCCCCGGCGCGGGGGTCTCCAATGAGCAGTTCTTC. Protein sequence: CASSPGAGVSNEQFF.

This chain links TRBV11-2 with TRBJ1-2; 9 nucleotides agree with TRBD1. The CDR3 length is 15 residues. V shed 4 bases, J shed 4 bases, and the junction held 7 bases outside the gene matches. Germline-derived CDR1 and CDR2 are SGHAT and FQNNGV. CDR3 DNA sequence: TGTGCCAGCAGCTCCAACAGGGGGCGCGGCTATGGCTACACCTTC. As protein: CASSSNRGRGYGYTF.

This clone was recorded a few times. The chain combines TRBV5-1 with TRBJ2-2; TRBD1 matches 7 bases. With 3 bases clipped from V and 3 bases from J, the junction kept 8 bases outside the gene matches. Germline assignment: CDR1 SGHRS and CDR2 YFSETQ. The CDR3 runs to 16 residues. CDR3: CASSSLTGSDTGELFF. The CDR3 region has the DNA TGCGCCAGCAGCTCGCTGACAGGGTCAGACACCGGGGAGCTGTTTTTT.

CDR3 sequence (DNA): TGTGCCAGCAGCCCCGGGACAGGGGGCAACAATCAGCCCCAGCATTTT. Its protein product is CASSPGTGGNNQPQHF. The gene calls are TRBV28 and TRBJ1-5; the match to TRBD1 covers 12 bases. V was pared by 6 bases and J by 3 bases, with 6 bases of the junction left unmatched. There are 16 residues in the CDR3. Germline V CDR1 and CDR2: MDHEN, SYDVKM.

The chain has TRBV7-2 and TRBJ1-2; no reliable D call. Trimming stripped 1 base from V and 4 bases from J, with 10 bases between. The CDR3 is 14 amino acids. Germline lookup yields CDR1 SGHTA and CDR2 FQGNSA. CDR3 sequence: CASSLDAALYGYTF. The CDR3 DNA is TGTGCCAGCAGCTTAGATGCGGCTCTCTATGGCTACACCTTC.

The table lists this clone with a few counts. The V call is TRBV28, the J call TRBJ2-7, with D possibly TRBD1 on 6 matching bases. Germline V gene sequence: CDR1 MDHEN, CDR2 SYDVKM. V lost 4 bases and J 6 bases, leaving 19 bases between the germline ends. The CDR3 runs to 15 residues. The CDR3 loop is CASSSARGGRVEQYF. The CDR3 nucleotides are TGTGCCAGCAGTTCCGCCAGAGGGGGAAGAGTCGAGCAGTACTTC.

This sequence joins TRBV3-1 (or the pseudogene TRBV3-2) and TRBJ1-2; TRBD1 might be the D (5 bases). Germline loops: CDR1 LGHDT, CDR2 YNNKEL (reference sequence). Trimming stripped 3 bases from V and 4 bases from J, with 12 bases between. The CDR3 has 14 amino acids. CDR3 nucleotides: TGTGCCAGCAGCCAGGTGGAAGGGGTCTATGGCTACACCTTC. Translation gives CASSQVEGVYGYTF.

The V call is TRBV7-8, the J call TRBJ1-1; tentatively, D is TRBD1 (5 bases). Trimming shortened V by 5 bases and J by 1 base, and 14 bases separated the two germline ends. Germline assignment: CDR1 SGHVS and CDR2 FQNEAQ. This CDR3 has 15 residues. CDR3 amino acids: CASSQQVTSNTEAFF. For the CDR3, the DNA is TGTGCCAGCAGCCAACAGGTCACCTCGAACACTGAAGCTTTCTTT.

The chain links TRBV4-3 to TRBJ2-2, with 9 bases fitting TRBD1. Germline V gives CDR1 LGHNA, CDR2 YSLEER. Trimming took 2 bases from V and 4 from J; bases not matched to a gene: 2. The CDR3 runs 15 residues. CDR3 loop: CASSQRTGATGELFF. The CDR3 region has the DNA TGCGCCAGCAGCCAAAGGACAGGGGCCACCGGGGAGCTGTTTTTT.

The chain joins TRBV27 to TRBJ2-7, with 12 bases matching TRBD2. Germline lookup yields CDR1 MNHEY and CDR2 SMNVEV (reference sequence). The CDR3 contains 16 residues. Trimming removed 5 bases from V and 6 bases from J; junction bases left unmatched: 11. The CDR3 sequence is CASSESPSGGALEQYF. As DNA, the CDR3 is TGTGCCAGCAGTGAGTCCCCTAGCGGGGGGGCACTCGAGCAGTACTTC.

The rearrangement links TRBV7-9 to TRBJ1-3, with D possibly TRBD1 on 6 matching bases. This CDR3 comprises 16 residues. Between the trimmed V and J ends, which lost 4 bases and 0 bases, there was a span of 13 bases. CDR1 SEHNR and CDR2 FQNEAQ come from the germline V gene (reference sequence). CDR3 in DNA: TGTGCCAGCAGCTACTGGACAGTACGCTCTGGAAACACCATATATTTT. Amino acids: CASSYWTVRSGNTIYF. The complete variable domain, with remaining parts taken from reference TRBV7-9 and TRBJ1-3, reads DTGVSQNPRHKITKRGQNVTFRCDPISEHNRLYWYRQTLGQGPEFLTYFQNEAQLEKSRLLSDRFSAERPKGSFSTLEIQRTEQGDSAMYLCASSYWTVRSGNTIYFGEGSWLTVV.

The rearrangement joins TRBV2 to TRBJ2-7; D might be TRBD2 (5 bases). Germline CDR1 is SNHLY and CDR2 is FYNNEI. This CDR3 has 15 residues. Trimming cost V 4 bases and J 2 bases, with 15 bases left between them. CDR3 DNA: TGTGCCAGCAGTGGTCCGGGGATGGTTCCCTACGAGCAGTACTTC. This encodes CASSGPGMVPYEQYF.

This clone was counted only a few times. The genes are TRBV5-1 and TRBJ2-7, with 7 bases lining up with TRBD1. CDR1 is SGHRS, CDR2 YFSETQ, per germline. The CDR3 is 16 residues long. J gave up 2 bases and V 1 base, and 9 bases lay outside the gene matches. CDR3 DNA: TGCGCCAGCAGCTTGTCGTCAGGGGGACAGACCTACGAGCAGTACTTC. Protein: CASSLSSGGQTYEQYF.

The CDR3 sequence: CASSSGLAGGPGELFF. Here the CDR3 DNA reads TGTGCCAGCAGCAGCGGACTAGCGGGGGGACCCGGGGAGCTGTTTTTT. The chain recombines TRBV7-2 with TRBJ2-2, with TRBD2 matching 14 bases. Germline V gene lookup returns CDR1 SGHTA and CDR2 FQGNSA. The junction had 5 bases not matched to a gene; V was cut back by 5 bases and J by 6 bases. The CDR3 has 16 amino acids.

The gene calls are TRBV3-1 (or the pseudogene TRBV3-2) and TRBJ2-7; no reliable D call. The germline V and J ends were trimmed by 1 base and 4 bases, with 8 bases remaining between them. Germline CDR1 and CDR2: LGHDT and YNNKEL (reference sequence). The CDR3 spans 13 residues. CDR3 DNA sequence: TGTGCCAGCAGCCAAGGAGACATTTACGAGCAGTACTTC. This sequence encodes CASSQGDIYEQYF.

The chain joins TRBV7-9 to TRBJ1-2, with D possibly being TRBD1 (5 bases). This CDR3 contains 15 residues. Trimming cost V 1 base and J 4 bases, with 13 bases left between them. Germline V gives CDR1 SEHNR, CDR2 FQNEAQ (reference sequence). The CDR3 here is CASSLDRGLGYGYTF. CDR3 in DNA: TGTGCCAGCAGCTTAGATAGGGGCTTGGGCTATGGCTACACCTTC. The full variable domain, with the rest looked up from reference TRBV7-9 and TRBJ1-2, is DTGVSQNPRHKITKRGQNVTFRCDPISEHNRLYWYRQTLGQGPEFLTYFQNEAQLEKSRLLSDRFSAERPKGSFSTLEIQRTEQGDSAMYLCASSLDRGLGYGYTFGSGTRLTVV.

This clone was observed a few times. The chain links TRBV14 to TRBJ1-6; TRBD1 matches 8 bases. Germline lookup yields CDR1 SGHDN and CDR2 FVKESK. J gave up 12 bases and V 4 bases, and 5 bases lay outside the gene matches. CDR3 length equals 13 residues. The CDR3 coding sequence is TGTGCCAGCAGCCTCGGGACAGGTAGACCCCTCCACTTT. Protein: CASSLGTGRPLHF.

A note on this clone: This same CDR3 is encoded by further DNA sequences in the sample. The chain is built from TRBV7-3 and TRBJ2-5; 8 bases align to TRBD2. Trimming took 2 bases from V and 5 from J; bases not matched to a gene: 4. The V gene's germline CDR1 is SGHTA and CDR2 FQGTGA. This CDR3 comprises 14 residues. CDR3 DNA sequence: TGTGCCAGCAGCTTATCCGGGGGGGACGAGACCCAGTACTTC. Its translation: CASSLSGGDETQYF. Full variable domain (outside the CDR3, taken from reference TRBV7-3 and TRBJ2-5): GAGVSQTPSNKVTEKGKYVELRCDPISGHTALYWYRQSLGQGPEFLIYFQGTGAADDSGLPNDRFFAVRPEGSVSTLKIQRTERGDSAVYLCASSLSGGDETQYFGPGTRLLVL.

The genes are TRBV7-9 and TRBJ2-5, with 8 bases aligning to TRBD2. With 1 base clipped from V and 5 bases from J, the junction kept 18 bases outside the gene matches. Germline assignment: CDR1 SEHNR and CDR2 FQNEAQ (reference sequence). This CDR3 contains 19 residues. This CDR3 is CASSLVDDMPGGPWETQYF. In DNA, the CDR3 is TGTGCCAGCAGCTTAGTAGATGACATGCCGGGGGGGCCCTGGGAGACCCAGTACTTC.

The genes are TRBV9 and TRBJ2-7; 9 nucleotides match TRBD1. V was clipped by 0 bases and J by 2 bases; unmatched bases: 6. Germline CDR1 reads SGDLS; CDR2 reads YYNGEE. There are 16 residues in the CDR3. CDR3 sequence reads: CASSVDAGTGTYEQYF. Here the CDR3 DNA reads TGTGCCAGCAGCGTAGACGCCGGGACAGGGACCTACGAGCAGTACTTC.